This T cell receptor (beta chain) emerged from a study of T cells after yellow fever vaccination. The overall study: Preparation of the low-cell-number fractions used SMART-Seq v4 Ultra Low Input. Study observations and caveats: Weaker, the secondary response had a peak occurring faster, on day 5 versus 15. Clonotype sharing between CD4 and CD8 compartments was small.

V gave up 5 bases and J gave up 4 bases, with 15 bases separating them. Germline CDR1 reads MNHNS; CDR2 reads SASEGT. This CDR3 contains 15 residues. They built TCR cDNA with 5'RACE template switching, a step that put in a universal primer site and UMIs. TCRdb recomputed calls from the 5' RACE reads with MiXCR, one row per CDR3 protein. The sample carries over 110,000 distinct CDR3 sequences, less than 9.5% recorded once. This clonotype was recorded many times. Its antigen is unknown. J is TRBJ2-1 and V is TRBV6-1; tentative D call: TRBD1 (7 bases). The TCR originated in a man aged 25 to 45 who received the YFV17D yellow fever vaccine. This material consisted of CD4+ T cells sorted from PBMCs, taken 5 days after the yellow fever booster vaccination. The DNA for the CDR3 is TGTGCCAGCAGTACGGAGGGGGCGCGGTACAATGAGCAGTTCTTC. It translates to CASSTEGARYNEQFF.